These 26 T cell receptor beta chains were all obtained from the same sample, sequenced in a study of Ad26.COV2.S vaccination and SARS-CoV-2 variants. The method was immunoSEQ multiplex PCR; TCRdb's version includes in-frame clones alone and lacks a portion of them. The repertoire holds about 370,000 clones, with about 89% as singletons. Treatment meaning: around 19 received Ad26.COV2.S at low or high dose, single or two shots; 5 received placebo; per-sample allocation not given. Repertoires come from day 63 after the first vaccine or placebo injection. The specimen was peripheral blood, collected in a trial of Ad26.COV2.S vaccine versus placebo. Receptor source: a person aged 18-65 years who received the Ad26.COV2.S COVID-19 vaccine or a placebo.

V and J are TRBV7-9 and TRBJ2-1, with D unclear. The CDR3 is 15 amino acids. Trimming took 0 bases from V and 2 from J, leaving 8 bases between them. CDR1 is SEHNR and CDR2 is FQNEAQ in the germline V gene (reference sequence). The CDR3 reads CASSLAGPAYNEQFF. In nucleotides, the CDR3 is TGTGCCAGCAGCTTAGCGGGTCCAGCCTACAATGAGCAGTTCTTC.

The genes are TRBV6-4 and TRBJ2-3, with TRBD2 identical over 13 bases. The trim removed 6 bases at V and 6 bases at J, leaving 6 bases unmatched. In germline, CDR1 is MRHNA, CDR2 SNTAGT. This CDR3 has 15 amino acids. The CDR3 loop is CASSYTSGRADTQYF. CDR3 DNA: TGTGCCAGCAGCTACACTAGCGGGAGGGCCGATACGCAGTATTTT.

The J gene is TRBJ1-4, the V gene TRBV2; D remains ambiguous. Germline V CDR1 and CDR2: SNHLY, FYNNEI. There are 14 residues in the CDR3. V was pared by 4 bases and J by 0 bases, with 6 bases between. CDR3 bases: TGTGCCAGCAGTGGGAGCGCAACTAATGAAAAACTGTTTTTT. Translating it yields CASSGSATNEKLFF.

The genes are TRBV11-1 and TRBJ2-1; 10 bases fit TRBD1. Trimming removed 2 bases from V and 8 bases from J; junction bases left unmatched: 3. This CDR3 has 14 amino acids. Germline lookup yields CDR1 SGHAT and CDR2 FQDESV (reference sequence). CDR3 bases: TGTGCCAGCAGCTTAAGGACAGGGGGATATGAGCAGTTCTTC. This codes for CASSLRTGGYEQFF.

The V gene is TRBV4-3, the J gene TRBJ2-3; 12 bases align to TRBD2. The CDR3 is made up of 17 amino acids. Losses at the gene ends were 4 bases for V and 6 bases for J; bases not matched to a gene: 11. Per germline, CDR1 LGHNA and CDR2 YSLEER. CDR3: CASSPEASGRALDTQYF. CDR3 DNA sequence: TGCGCCAGCAGCCCCGAGGCTAGCGGGAGGGCCCTGGATACGCAGTATTTT.

This clone was counted once. The chain has TRBV5-1 and TRBJ2-1; TRBD2 agrees at 7 bases. Germline-derived CDR1 and CDR2 are SGHRS and YFSETQ. With V trimmed by 3 bases and J by 0 bases, 6 bases remained unmatched. CDR3 size: 16 residues. In DNA, the CDR3 is TGCGCCAGCAGCTCTAGCGGAGTCAGCTCCTACAATGAGCAGTTCTTC. This codes for CASSSSGVSSYNEQFF. The full variable domain, with the rest looked up from reference TRBV5-1 and TRBJ2-1, is KAGVTQTPRYLIKTRGQQVTLSCSPISGHRSVSWYQQTPGQGLQFLFEYFSETQRNKGNFPGRFSGRQFSNSRSEMNVSTLELGDSALYLCASSSSGVSSYNEQFFGPGTRLTVL.

V and J are TRBV28 and TRBJ2-2; 8 nucleotides match TRBD1. CDR3 length: 15 residues. Per germline, CDR1 MDHEN and CDR2 SYDVKM. Losses at the gene ends were 5 bases for V and 4 bases for J; bases not matched to a gene: 6. Here the CDR3 reads CASSLRDRTTGELFF. In DNA, the CDR3 is TGTGCCAGCAGTCTCCGGGACAGGACCACCGGGGAGCTGTTTTTT.

The chain combines TRBV7-3 with TRBJ2-2; D gene uncertain. Germline CDR1 and CDR2: SGHTA and FQGTGA. The CDR3 runs to 14 residues. V shed 5 bases and J shed 6 bases, with 13 bases lying between them. CDR3 coding DNA: TGTGCCAGCAGCGTCGGTTTTGGGGCCGGGGAGCTGTTTTTT. Amino acid sequence: CASSVGFGAGELFF.

The chain combines TRBV6-5 with TRBJ1-5, with D possibly matching TRBD1 (6 bases). In germline, CDR1 is MNHEY, CDR2 SVGAGI. The germline V and J ends were trimmed by 10 bases and 2 bases, with 12 bases remaining between them. The CDR3 has 13 amino acids. CDR3 DNA sequence: TGTGCCATGGCAGGGGACGGCAATCAGCCCCAGCATTTT. Amino acid sequence: CAMAGDGNQPQHF.

The chain links TRBV19 to TRBJ2-2; D remains unclear. The CDR3 has 14 residues. Germline-derived CDR1 and CDR2 are LNHDA and SQIVND (reference sequence). Trimming stripped 3 bases from V and 4 bases from J, with 9 bases between. In DNA, the CDR3 is TGTGCCAGTAGTATGGGTCGACTCACCGGGGAGCTGTTTTTT. Translated, it gives CASSMGRLTGELFF.

The CDR3 region is CASSLGGSSYNEQFF. The CDR3 DNA reads as TGTGCCAGCAGCCTGGGAGGGAGCTCCTACAATGAGCAGTTCTTC. The genes are TRBV5-4 and TRBJ2-1; 7 bases match TRBD2. The CDR3 is 15 residues long. CDR1 SGHNT and CDR2 YYREEE come from the germline V gene (reference sequence). V was clipped by 4 bases and J by 0 bases; unmatched bases: 4.

The sample holds one count of this clone. The chain carries TRBV2 and TRBJ2-4, with 8 bases matching TRBD1. The CDR3 has 16 residues. V gave up 2 bases and J gave up 0 bases; unmatched junction bases: 3. The germline V gene has CDR1 SNHLY and CDR2 FYNNEI. The CDR3 region is CASSERTGLAKNIQYF. DNA of the CDR3: TGTGCCAGCAGTGAAAGGACAGGGCTAGCCAAAAACATTCAGTACTTC. Full variable domain (missing parts from reference TRBV2 and TRBJ2-4): EPEVTQTPSHQVTQMGQEVILRCVPISNHLYFYWYRQILGQKVEFLVSFYNNEISEKSEIFDDQFSVERPDGSNFTLKIRSTKLEDSAMYFCASSERTGLAKNIQYFGAGTRLSVL.

The chain has TRBV9 and TRBJ2-1; no clear D gene. Germline CDR1 SGDLS, CDR2 YYNGEE. Trimming took 4 bases from V and 7 from J, leaving 12 bases between them. CDR3 size: 13 residues. The CDR3 region is CASSPPSRNEQFF. The CDR3 bases are TGTGCCAGCAGCCCCCCCTCGCGAAATGAGCAGTTCTTC.

The chain recombines TRBV9 with TRBJ2-3, with D perhaps matching TRBD1 (6 bases). CDR3 length equals 15 residues. The V end lost 0 bases, the J end lost 3 bases, and 11 bases lay between the germline ends. Germline V lookup: CDR1 SGDLS, CDR2 YYNGEE. CDR3 protein: CASSVGTGLTDTQYF. The CDR3 bases are TGTGCCAGCAGCGTAGGCACAGGGTTAACAGATACGCAGTATTTT.

This chain links TRBV6-5 with TRBJ1-5, with 7 nucleotides matching TRBD1. The CDR3 is 14 amino acids. V lost 5 bases and J lost 6; bases outside the gene matches: 7. Germline V gives CDR1 MNHEY, CDR2 SVGAGI. The CDR3 coding sequence is TGTGCCAGCAGTCCCGACAGGGTTATTCAGCCCCAGCATTTT. Its protein product is CASSPDRVIQPQHF.

This clone was seen a single time. V usage is TRBV7-8 and J usage is TRBJ2-2, with D perhaps TRBD1 (5 bases). The V gene's germline CDR1 is SGHVS and CDR2 FQNEAQ. The CDR3 is 16 amino acids. V was clipped by 5 bases and J by 4 bases, with 17 bases between them. CDR3 in amino acids: CASSARRVGATGELFF. CDR3 nucleotides: TGTGCCAGCAGCGCCAGAAGGGTAGGGGCCACCGGGGAGCTGTTTTTT.

This rearrangement joins TRBV30 to TRBJ1-3; D is ambiguous. Germline V gene sequence: CDR1 GTSNPN, CDR2 SVGIG (reference sequence). The CDR3 extends over 15 amino acids. Trimming cost V 1 base and J 0 bases, with 10 bases left between them. CDR3 DNA sequence: TGTGCCTGGAGTGGAGGTTTAACCTCTGGAAACACCATATATTTT. Translated, it gives CAWSGGLTSGNTIYF.

V gene TRBV12-1 combines with J gene TRBJ2-7; the table's D call TRBD2 went unverified against the DNA. TRBV12-1 is designated a pseudogene. CDR3 size: 12 residues. The CDR3 is CASSPHFGEQYF. The CDR3 DNA follows: TGTGCCAGCAGTCCTCACTTCGGGGAGCAGTACTTC.

The chain has TRBV14 and TRBJ2-2; possibly TRBD1 for D (6 bases). Germline lookup yields CDR1 SGHDN and CDR2 FVKESK. V lost 8 bases, J lost 11 bases, and 18 bases lay in between. The CDR3 contains 13 residues. The DNA of the CDR3 is TGTGCCAGCTCCCGGGACATGATGTTAGAGCTGTTTTTT. As protein: CASSRDMMLELFF.

The rearrangement links TRBV11-3 to TRBJ1-6; 8 bases are shared with TRBD1. The J segment lost 10 bases and the V segment lost 5 bases, leaving 13 bases of the junction unmatched. Germline V gene lookup returns CDR1 SGHNT and CDR2 YENEEA. The CDR3 runs 16 residues. CDR3 coding DNA: TGTGCCAGCAGCGCCCGACAGGGGACAATAGGATCACCCCTCCACTTT. Its protein is CASSARQGTIGSPLHF. The full variable domain, rest sourced from reference TRBV11-3 and TRBJ1-6, is EAGVVQSPRYKIIEKKQPVAFWCNPISGHNTLYWYLQNLGQGPELLIRYENEEAVDDSQLPKDRFSAERLKGVDSTLKIQPAELGDSAVYLCASSARQGTIGSPLHFGNGTRLTVT.

This clone was seen once. The gene calls are TRBV4-1 and TRBJ2-2; TRBD2 aligns across 7 bases. V lost 0 bases and J lost 1; bases outside the gene matches: 5. Germline V gene lookup returns CDR1 MGHRA and CDR2 YSYEKL. The CDR3 is 17 residues long. The CDR3 here is CASSQEGAGMNTGELFF. The CDR3 DNA reads TGCGCCAGCAGCCAAGAGGGAGCGGGAATGAACACCGGGGAGCTGTTTTTT.

This clone appeared a single time. The rearrangement joins TRBV5-4 to TRBJ2-2, with 9 bases matching TRBD2. CDR1 SGHNT and CDR2 YYREEE come from the germline V gene (reference sequence). Trimming cost V 2 bases and J 5 bases; bases outside gene matches: 7. This CDR3 spans 16 amino acids. In nucleotides, the CDR3 is TGTGCCAGCAGCTTAAACCGCGGGAGGGGAACCGGGGAGCTGTTTTTT. Its translation: CASSLNRGRGTGELFF. Variable domain in full (rest from reference TRBV5-4 and TRBJ2-2): ETGVTQSPTHLIKTRGQQVTLRCSSQSGHNTVSWYQQALGQGPQFIFQYYREEENGRGNFPPRFSGLQFPNYSSELNVNALELDDSALYLCASSLNRGRGTGELFFGEGSRLTVL.

The chain has TRBV10-3 and TRBJ1-1; no clear D. The V gene lost 6 bases and the J gene lost 0 bases, with 11 bases spanning the gap. This CDR3 has 14 residues. CDR1 ENHRY and CDR2 SYGVKD come from the germline V gene. CDR3 DNA: TGTGCCATCAGCCGAGGTTCTATGAACACTGAAGCTTTCTTT. This codes for CAISRGSMNTEAFF.

The chain carries TRBV28 and TRBJ2-1; D may be TRBD1 or TRBD2 (6 bases each). V lost 6 bases to trimming and J lost 8 bases, with 17 bases between them. Germline V gene sequence: CDR1 MDHEN, CDR2 SYDVKM. The CDR3 spans 14 residues. DNA for the CDR3: TGTGCCAGCAGCCCTCGGGGGCCCAGCGATGAGCAGTTCTTC. Translating it yields CASSPRGPSDEQFF.

The chain carries TRBV5-1 and TRBJ2-5; 13 positions agree with TRBD2. J was trimmed by 5 bases and V by 3 bases; bases with no gene match: 4. CDR1 and CDR2 from the germline V gene are SGHRS and YFSETQ. The CDR3 contains 15 residues. The CDR3 DNA follows: TGCGCCAGCAGCTGGACTAGCGGGAGAGGCGAGACCCAGTACTTC. It codes for CASSWTSGRGETQYF. Based on the CDR3 plus reference TRBV5-1 and TRBJ2-5, the full variable domain is KAGVTQTPRYLIKTRGQQVTLSCSPISGHRSVSWYQQTPGQGLQFLFEYFSETQRNKGNFPGRFSGRQFSNSRSEMNVSTLELGDSALYLCASSWTSGRGETQYFGPGTRLLVL.

CDR3 residues: CASSRAGGVYEQYF. DNA of the CDR3: TGCGCCAGCAGCCGGGCAGGGGGCGTCTACGAGCAGTACTTC. The chain employs TRBV5-1 and TRBJ2-7; 8 bases are shared with TRBD1. Germline CDR1 reads SGHRS; CDR2 reads YFSETQ. The length of the CDR3 is 14 residues. Trimming took 4 bases from V and 3 from J; bases not matched to a gene: 6.